These T cell receptor beta chains were read from a single sample in a study of T cell responses to AZD1222 COVID-19 vaccine. Clones were read by immunoSEQ multiplex PCR, and TCRdb kept only the in-frame ones, dropping some. Of about 120,000 clones in the sample, about nine tenths were seen once. Here the sequenced sample was peripheral blood, taken on day 0 of AZD1222 vaccination. The receptors come from an adult in good health. Both conserved end residues are part of each CDR3. D genes are given only for firm matches. Clone size, where shown, is once, few, many, or a class for clones that have expanded.

D gene	clone size	J gene	V gene	CDR3 protein	CDR3 DNA
-	-	TRBJ1-1	TRBV11-2	CASSPPRDTNTEAFF	TGTGCCAGCAGCCCTCCCCGGGACACCAACACTGAAGCTTTCTTT
-	-	TRBJ2-7	TRBV28	CASSLWGSYEQYF	TGTGCCAGCAGTTTATGGGGTTCCTACGAGCAGTACTTC
TRBD1	-	TRBJ1-2	TRBV7-8	CASSGHTGDYGYTF	TGTGCCAGCAGCGGACATACAGGGGACTATGGCTACACCTTC
-	-	TRBJ2-7	TRBV10-2	CASRPIDGVEYF	TGCGCCAGCAGACCGATCGACGGGGTGGAGTACTTC
-	-	TRBJ1-3	TRBV28	CASSPHRVLRNTIYF	TGTGCCAGCAGTCCACACAGGGTTCTAAGAAACACCATATATTTT
-	-	TRBJ2-5	TRBV7-2	CASSFRRQETQYF	TGTGCCAGCAGCTTTAGGCGTCAAGAGACCCAGTACTTC
-	-	TRBJ1-1	TRBV5-8	CASSIQMMNTEAFF	TGTGCCAGCAGCATACAGATGATGAACACTGAAGCTTTCTTT
TRBD1	once	TRBJ2-1	TRBV11-3	CASSLGQIYNEQFF	TGTGCCAGCAGCTTGGGACAGATCTACAATGAGCAGTTCTTC
TRBD1	-	TRBJ1-6	TRBV7-2	CASSIQGQGAGSPLHF	TGTGCCAGCAGCATTCAGGGACAGGGGGCTGGGTCACCCCTCCACTTT
-	-	TRBJ2-7	TRBV5-1	CASSSQGGGSYEQYF	TGCGCCAGCAGTTCCCAGGGTGGGGGGTCCTACGAGCAGTACTTC
-	-	TRBJ1-2	TRBV6-5	CASVWAAGGGYTF	TGTGCCAGCGTATGGGCCGCGGGCGGCGGCTACACCTTC
-	-	TRBJ1-1	TRBV5-1	CASSPGPQGGTEAFF	TGCGCCAGCAGCCCGGGCCCTCAGGGCGGCACTGAAGCTTTCTTT
-	few	TRBJ1-2	TRBV5-1	CASSSDRYLYGYTF	TGCGCCAGCAGCTCCGACAGATATCTCTATGGCTACACCTTC
-	-	TRBJ2-5	TRBV12-3/TRBV12-4	CASSLNPSETQYF	TGTGCCAGCAGTTTGAATCCCTCGGAGACCCAGTACTTC
-	-	TRBJ1-5	TRBV7-8	CASSLVDNQPQHF	TGTGCCAGCAGCTTAGTAGACAATCAGCCCCAGCATTTT
-	-	TRBJ1-2	TRBV4-2	CASSRAGTVYGYTF	TGTGCCAGCAGCCGGGCCGGGACGGTCTATGGCTACACCTTC
TRBD1	-	TRBJ1-2	TRBV7-6	CASSQGTGTGNYGYTF	TGTGCCAGCAGTCAAGGTACAGGGACAGGCAACTATGGCTACACCTTC
TRBD1	-	TRBJ2-2	TRBV2	CASRGGHTGAGELFF	TGTGCCAGCAGAGGGGGCCACACAGGGGCCGGGGAGCTGTTTTTT
-	few	TRBJ1-4	TRBV30	CAWSARGRDEKLFF	TGTGCCTGGAGTGCCAGGGGTCGGGATGAAAAACTGTTTTTT
TRBD1	-	TRBJ1-6	TRBV5-4	CASSLPTGMGSPLHF	TGTGCCAGCAGCCTCCCGACAGGGATGGGTTCACCCCTCCACTTT
TRBD1	-	TRBJ1-5	TRBV7-3	CASSLSGGQPQHF	TGTGCCAGCAGCTTATCAGGGGGTCAGCCCCAGCATTTT
-	-	TRBJ1-6	TRBV7-9	CASSSDSSPLHF	TGTGCCAGCAGCTCCGATAGTTCACCCCTCCACTTT
-	-	TRBJ2-1	TRBV10-3	CAISDRDIPGLAQFF	TGTGCCATCAGTGACCGGGATATTCCCGGTTTGGCGCAGTTCTTC
-	-	TRBJ2-4	TRBV14	CASSHYLGTKNIQYF	TGTGCCAGCAGCCATTATCTTGGGACCAAAAACATTCAGTACTTC
-	-	TRBJ2-1	TRBV7-2	CASSLWTGLGARNEQFF	TGTGCCAGCAGCCTCTGGACCGGACTGGGAGCAAGGAATGAGCAGTTCTTC
-	few	TRBJ2-2	TRBV14	CASSQRTAFTGELFF	TGTGCCAGCAGCCAACGCACTGCTTTCACCGGGGAGCTGTTTTTT
-	-	TRBJ1-1	TRBV18	CASSQGLNTEAFF	TGTGCCAGCTCACAGGGGCTGAACACTGAAGCTTTCTTT
TRBD1	-	TRBJ1-1	TRBV5-1	CASSGRTGLDTEAFF	TGCGCCAGCAGCGGGCGGACAGGGTTGGACACTGAAGCTTTCTTT
-	-	TRBJ2-1	TRBV29-1	CSVDQAGAYNEQFF	TGCAGCGTTGATCAGGCCGGGGCCTACAATGAGCAGTTCTTC
TRBD2	-	TRBJ2-5	TRBV4-2	CASSQAGLAGGRETQYF	TGTGCCAGCAGCCAAGCGGGACTAGCGGGGGGGCGAGAGACCCAGTACTTC
TRBD1	-	TRBJ1-2	TRBV10-3	CAISESGTVYGYTF	TGTGCCATCAGTGAGTCGGGGACAGTCTATGGCTACACCTTC